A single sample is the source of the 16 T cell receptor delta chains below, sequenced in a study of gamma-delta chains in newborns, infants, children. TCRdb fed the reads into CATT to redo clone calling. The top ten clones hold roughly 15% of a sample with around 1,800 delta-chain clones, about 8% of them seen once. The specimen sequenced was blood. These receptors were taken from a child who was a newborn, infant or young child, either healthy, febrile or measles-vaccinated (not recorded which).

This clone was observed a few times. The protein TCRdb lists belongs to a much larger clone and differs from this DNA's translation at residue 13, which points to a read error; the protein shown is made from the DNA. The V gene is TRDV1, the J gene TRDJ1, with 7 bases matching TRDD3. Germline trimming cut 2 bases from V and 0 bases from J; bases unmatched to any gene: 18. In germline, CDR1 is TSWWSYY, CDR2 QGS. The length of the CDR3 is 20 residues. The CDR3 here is CALGEVNHKYWGKYTDKLIF. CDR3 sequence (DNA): TGTGCTCTTGGGGAAGTTAACCACAAGTACTGGGGCAAGTACACCGATAAACTCATCTTT.

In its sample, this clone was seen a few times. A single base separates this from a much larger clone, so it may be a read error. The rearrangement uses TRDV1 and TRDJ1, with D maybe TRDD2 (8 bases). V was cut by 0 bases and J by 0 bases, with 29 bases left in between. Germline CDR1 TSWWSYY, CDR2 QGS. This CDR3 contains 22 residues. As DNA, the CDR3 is TGTGCTCTTGGGGAACTAGGGAGGCTTCCTACGTTGAGGGATACTGACACCGATAAACTCATCTTT. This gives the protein CALGELGRLPTLRDTDTDKLIF.

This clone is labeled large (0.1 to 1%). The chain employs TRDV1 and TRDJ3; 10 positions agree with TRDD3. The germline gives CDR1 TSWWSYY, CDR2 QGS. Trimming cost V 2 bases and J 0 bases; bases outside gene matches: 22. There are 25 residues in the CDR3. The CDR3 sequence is CALGEGSPTLLGGYASSWDTRQMFF. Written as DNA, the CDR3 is TGTGCTCTTGGGGAAGGCTCTCCTACACTTTTAGGGGGATACGCAAGCTCCTGGGACACCCGACAGATGTTTTTC.

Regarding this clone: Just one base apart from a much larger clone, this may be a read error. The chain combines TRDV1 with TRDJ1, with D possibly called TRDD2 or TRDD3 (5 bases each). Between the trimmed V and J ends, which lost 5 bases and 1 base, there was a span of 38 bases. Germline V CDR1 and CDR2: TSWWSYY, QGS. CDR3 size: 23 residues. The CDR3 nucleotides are TGTGCTCTTGGGAAGGCCCCTGTTTACGCGGGGGGCCTCTTCCAGTCCGCCACCGATAAACTCATCTTT. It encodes CALGKAPVYAGGLFQSATDKLIF.

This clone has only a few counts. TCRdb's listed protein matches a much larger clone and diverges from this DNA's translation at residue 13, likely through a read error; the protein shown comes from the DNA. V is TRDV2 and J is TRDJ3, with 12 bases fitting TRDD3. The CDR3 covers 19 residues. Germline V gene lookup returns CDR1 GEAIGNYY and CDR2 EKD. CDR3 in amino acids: CACDILGDTSSWGTRQMFF. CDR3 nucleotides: TGTGCCTGTGATATACTGGGGGATACCAGCTCCTGGGGCACCCGACAGATGTTTTTC.

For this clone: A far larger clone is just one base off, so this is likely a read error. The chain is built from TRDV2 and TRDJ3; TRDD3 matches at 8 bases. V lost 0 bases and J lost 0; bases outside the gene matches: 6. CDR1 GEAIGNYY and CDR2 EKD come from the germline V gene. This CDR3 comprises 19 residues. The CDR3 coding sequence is TGTGCCTGTGACACCTGGGGGATCCGAAACTCCTGGGACACCCGACAGATGTTTTTC. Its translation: CACDTWGIRNSWDTRQMFF.

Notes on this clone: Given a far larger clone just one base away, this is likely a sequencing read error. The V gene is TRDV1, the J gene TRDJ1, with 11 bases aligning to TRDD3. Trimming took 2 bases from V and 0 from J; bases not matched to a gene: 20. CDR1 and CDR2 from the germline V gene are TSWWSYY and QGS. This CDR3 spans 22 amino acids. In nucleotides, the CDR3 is TGTGCTCTTGGGGAATGTATAAGATCCTACGGGTACTGGGGGATATACACCGATAAACTCATCTTT. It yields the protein CALGECIRSYGYWGIYTDKLIF.

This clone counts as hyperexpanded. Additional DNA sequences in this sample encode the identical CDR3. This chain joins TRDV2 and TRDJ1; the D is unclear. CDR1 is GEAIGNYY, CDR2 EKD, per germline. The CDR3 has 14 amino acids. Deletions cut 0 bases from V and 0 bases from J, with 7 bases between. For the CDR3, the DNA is TGTGCCTGTGACACCCCTCTCAACACCGATAAACTCATCTTT. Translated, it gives CACDTPLNTDKLIF.

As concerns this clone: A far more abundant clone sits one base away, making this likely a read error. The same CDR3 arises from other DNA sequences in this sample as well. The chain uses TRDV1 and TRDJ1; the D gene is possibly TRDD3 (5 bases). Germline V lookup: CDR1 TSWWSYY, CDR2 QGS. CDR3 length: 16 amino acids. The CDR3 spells CALGERAKHRALKLIF. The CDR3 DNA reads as TGTGCCCTTGGGGAACGAGCGAAACATAGAGCCCTTAAACTCATCTTT.

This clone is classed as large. The CDR3 DNA follows: TGTGCCTTTACCGCTACAAACACCGATAAACTCATCTTT. Amino acids: CAFTATNTDKLIF. J is TRDJ1 and V is TRDV3; no clear D gene. CDR3 length: 13 amino acids. Germline V gene data show CDR1 as TVYSNPD and CDR2 as GDNSRS (reference sequence). Trimming shortened V by 1 base and J by 0 bases, and 9 bases separated the two germline ends.

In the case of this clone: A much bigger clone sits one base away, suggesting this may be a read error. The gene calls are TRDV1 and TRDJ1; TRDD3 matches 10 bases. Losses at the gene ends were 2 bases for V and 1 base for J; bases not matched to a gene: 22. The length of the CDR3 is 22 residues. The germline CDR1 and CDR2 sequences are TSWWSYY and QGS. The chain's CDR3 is CALGEARPSSLTGGFGTDKLIF. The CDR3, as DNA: TGTGCTCTTGGGGAAGCTAGGCCTTCTTCCTTGACTGGGGGATTCGGCACCGATAAACTCATCTTT.

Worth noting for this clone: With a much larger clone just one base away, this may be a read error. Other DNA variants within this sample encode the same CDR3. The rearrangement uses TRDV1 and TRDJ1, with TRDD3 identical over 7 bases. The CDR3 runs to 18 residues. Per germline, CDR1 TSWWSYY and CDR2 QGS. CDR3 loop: CALFLRTDTLWYTDKLIF. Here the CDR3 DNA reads TGCGCTCTTTTTCTGAGGACGGATACGTTATGGTACACCGATAAACTCATCTTT.

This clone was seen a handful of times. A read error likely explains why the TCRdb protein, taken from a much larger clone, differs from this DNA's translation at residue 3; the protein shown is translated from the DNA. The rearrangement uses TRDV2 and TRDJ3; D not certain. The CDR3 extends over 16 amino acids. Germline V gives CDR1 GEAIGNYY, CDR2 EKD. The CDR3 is CAYDTGAPWDTRQMFF. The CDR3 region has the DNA TGTGCCTATGACACCGGGGCCCCCTGGGACACCCGACAGATGTTTTTC.

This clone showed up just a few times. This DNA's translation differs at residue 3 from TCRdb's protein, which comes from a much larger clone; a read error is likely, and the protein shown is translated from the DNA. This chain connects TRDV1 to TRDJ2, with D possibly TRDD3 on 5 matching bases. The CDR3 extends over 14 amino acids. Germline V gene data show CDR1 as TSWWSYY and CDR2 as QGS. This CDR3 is CARGEQNLAAQLFF. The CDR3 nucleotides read TGTGCTCGTGGGGAACAGAACCTTGCAGCACAACTCTTCTTT.

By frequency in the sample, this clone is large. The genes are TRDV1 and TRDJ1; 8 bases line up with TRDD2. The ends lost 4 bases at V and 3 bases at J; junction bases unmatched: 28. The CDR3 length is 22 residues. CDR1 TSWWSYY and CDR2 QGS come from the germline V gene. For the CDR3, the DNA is TGTGCTCTTGGGGGGGTACTTCCTACTGTGGGGAACGCGGGGGTTTTCGCCGATAAACTCATCTTT. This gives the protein CALGGVLPTVGNAGVFADKLIF.

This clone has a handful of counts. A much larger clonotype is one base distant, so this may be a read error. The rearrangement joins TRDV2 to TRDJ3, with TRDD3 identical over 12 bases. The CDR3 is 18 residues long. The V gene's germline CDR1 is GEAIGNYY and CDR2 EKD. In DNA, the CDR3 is TGTGCCTGTGACAAAATACTGGGGGATACCTGGGACGCCCGACAGATGTTTTTC. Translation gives CACDKILGDTWDARQMFF.